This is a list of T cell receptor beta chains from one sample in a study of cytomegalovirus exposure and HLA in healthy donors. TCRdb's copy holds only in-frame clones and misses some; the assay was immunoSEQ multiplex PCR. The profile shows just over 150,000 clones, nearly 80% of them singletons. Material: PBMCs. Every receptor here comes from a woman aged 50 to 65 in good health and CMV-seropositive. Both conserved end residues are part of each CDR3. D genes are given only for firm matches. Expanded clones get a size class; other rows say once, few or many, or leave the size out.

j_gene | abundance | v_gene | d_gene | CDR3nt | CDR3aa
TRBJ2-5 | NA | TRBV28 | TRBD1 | TGTGCCAGCCGGGGACAGGGACAAGAGACCCAGTACTTC | CASRGQGQETQYF
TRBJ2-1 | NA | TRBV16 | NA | TGTGCCAGCAGCCAACAGGACTACAATGAGCAGTTCTTC | CASSQQDYNEQFF
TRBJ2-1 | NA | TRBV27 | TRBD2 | TGTGCCAGCAGTACTACTAGCGGTGCCTCCTACAATGAGCAGTTCTTC | CASSTTSGASYNEQFF
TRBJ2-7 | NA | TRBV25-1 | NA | TGTGCCAGCACCCCGACGGGAGACTCCTACGAGCAGTACTTC | CASTPTGDSYEQYF
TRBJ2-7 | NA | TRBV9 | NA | TGTGCCAGCAGCGTAGCTCTTGATGGCTCGAAATACGAGCAGTACTTC | CASSVALDGSKYEQYF
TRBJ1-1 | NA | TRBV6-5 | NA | TGTGCCAGCAGTCTCAGAACAGGAATGAACACTGAAGCTTTCTTT | CASSLRTGMNTEAFF
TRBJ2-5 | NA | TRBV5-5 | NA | TGTGCCAGCAGCTTGTTCGGGGGATGGGAGACCCAGTACTTC | CASSLFGGWETQYF
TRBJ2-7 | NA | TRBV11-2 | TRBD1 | TGTGCCAGCAGCTTACAGACAGGGGACGAGCAGTACTTC | CASSLQTGDEQYF
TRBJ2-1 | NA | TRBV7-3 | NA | TGTGCCAGCAGCTTAACCGGGTTTGAGGGTGAGCAGTTCTTC | CASSLTGFEGEQFF
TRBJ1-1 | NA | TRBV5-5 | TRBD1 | TGTGCCAGCAGCTCACAGGGGTTGGAAGCTTTCTTT | CASSSQGLEAFF
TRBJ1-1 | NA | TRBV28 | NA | TGTGCCAGCAGTTTCGGGGGTCTGGACACTGAAGCTTTCTTT | CASSFGGLDTEAFF
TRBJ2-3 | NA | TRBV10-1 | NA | TGCGCCAGCAGTCCCGGTAAAAGACTCGGGAGCACAGATACGCAGTATTTT | CASSPGKRLGSTDTQYF
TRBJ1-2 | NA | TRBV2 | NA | TGTGCCAGCAGCCTAGACAGTACCTTCGGCTACACCTTC | CASSLDSTFGYTF
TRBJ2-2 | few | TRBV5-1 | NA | TGCGCCAGCAGCCGCACCGGGGAGCTGTTTTTT | CASSRTGELFF
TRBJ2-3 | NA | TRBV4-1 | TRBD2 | TGCGCCAGCAGCCAAGACAAGCGGGAGGGCGACACAGATACGCAGTATTTT | CASSQDKREGDTDTQYF
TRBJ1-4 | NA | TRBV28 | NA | TGTGCCACCGGGGGAGGGGAAAAACTGTTTTTT | CATGGGEKLFF
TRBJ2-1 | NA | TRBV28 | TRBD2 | TGTGCCAGCAGCTTGGGGGGCCTACTAGCGGGCAAGGAGTTCTTC | CASSLGGLLAGKEFF
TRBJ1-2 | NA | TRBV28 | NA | TGTGCCAGCAGTGTAAGGGGTGGCTACACCTTC | CASSVRGGYTF
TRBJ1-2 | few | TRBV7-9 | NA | TGTGCCAGCAGCCAGGTTGCTAACTATGGCTACACCTTC | CASSQVANYGYTF
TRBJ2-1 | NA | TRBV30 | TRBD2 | TGTGCCTGGAGTGTACCGCCAGGACTAGCGGGATTTAGCTCCTACAATGAGCAGTTCTTC | CAWSVPPGLAGFSSYNEQFF
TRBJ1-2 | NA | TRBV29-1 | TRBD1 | TGCAGCGTGGTGACAGGGCGCTATGGCTACACCTTC | CSVVTGRYGYTF
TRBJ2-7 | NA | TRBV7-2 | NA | TGTGCCAGCAGCCCTCCCCCACAGAGCTCCTACGAGCAGTACTTC | CASSPPPQSSYEQYF
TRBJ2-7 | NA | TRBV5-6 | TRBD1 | TGTGCCAGCAGCCGGGACAGCCTCTACGAGCAGTACTTC | CASSRDSLYEQYF
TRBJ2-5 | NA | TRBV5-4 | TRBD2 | TGTGCCAGCAGCCCCGGACTAGCGGGAGGCCGCGGAGAGACCCAGTACTTC | CASSPGLAGGRGETQYF
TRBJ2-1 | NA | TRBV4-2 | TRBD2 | TGTGCCAGCAGCCAAGGAACTCAGCGGGAGTTGTATCCTGAGCAGTTCTTC | CASSQGTQRELYPEQFF
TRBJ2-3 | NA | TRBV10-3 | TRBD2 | TGTGCCATCAGTGAGTCGAAAGGACTAGCGCAACGCACAGATACGCAGTATTTT | CAISESKGLAQRTDTQYF
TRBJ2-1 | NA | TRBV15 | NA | TGTGCCACCAGCAGAGATCAGGGTTGGCTCGACAATGAGCAGTTCTTC | CATSRDQGWLDNEQFF
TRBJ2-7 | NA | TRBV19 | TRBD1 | TGTGCCAGTAGTATGGAGACAGGGGGTACCTACGAGCAGTACTTC | CASSMETGGTYEQYF
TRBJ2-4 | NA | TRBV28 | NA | TGTGCCAGCAACCAACTAGCCAAAAACATTCAGTACTTC | CASNQLAKNIQYF
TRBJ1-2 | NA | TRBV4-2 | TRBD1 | TGTGCCAGCAGCCAAGATCGGGACAGGGTGGGGTTAGGAGGCTACACCTTC | CASSQDRDRVGLGGYTF
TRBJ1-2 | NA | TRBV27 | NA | TGTGCCAGCAGTTTAAAAGGCAGGGGCTATGGCTACACCTTC | CASSLKGRGYGYTF
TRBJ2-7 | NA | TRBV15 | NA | TGTGCCACCAGCACTCAGACAGGCGGCATCTACGAGCAGTACTTC | CATSTQTGGIYEQYF
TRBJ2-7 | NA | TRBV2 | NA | TGTGCCAGCAGTGAGGGGGGGGCCTCCTACGAGCAGTACTTC | CASSEGGASYEQYF
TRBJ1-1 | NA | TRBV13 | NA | TGTGCCAGCAGCCCCCTTGGGAGCAGGGGTGAAGCTTTCTTT | CASSPLGSRGEAFF
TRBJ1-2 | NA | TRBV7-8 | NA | TGTGCCAGCAGCTTAGGACAGGCTAACTATGGCTACACCTTC | CASSLGQANYGYTF
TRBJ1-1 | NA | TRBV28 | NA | TGTGCCAGCAAATCGGGGGGGAGGACTGAAGCTTTCTTT | CASKSGGRTEAFF
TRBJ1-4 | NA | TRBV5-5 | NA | TGTGCCAGCAGCTTAAGGCAGGGTGGGGAAAAACTGTTTTTT | CASSLRQGGEKLFF
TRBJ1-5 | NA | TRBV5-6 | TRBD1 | TGTGCCAGCAGCTTGGGAGGGCCGACAGGGGGTAATCAGCCCCAGCATTTT | CASSLGGPTGGNQPQHF
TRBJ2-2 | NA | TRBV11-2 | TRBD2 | TGTGCCAGCAGCCTAGGTGCGACTAGCGGGTCGACCGGGGAGCTGTTTTTT | CASSLGATSGSTGELFF
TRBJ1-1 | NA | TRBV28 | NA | TGTGCCAGCAGTCCCCCCGATCGGGGCACTGAAGCTTTCTTT | CASSPPDRGTEAFF
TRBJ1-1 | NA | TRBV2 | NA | TGTGCCAGCAGTGAAGAGTACAGGGACACTGAAGCTTTCTTT | CASSEEYRDTEAFF
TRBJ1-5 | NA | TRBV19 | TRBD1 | TGTGCCAGTAGTACCTCCAGGACAGGGAATCAGCCCCAGCATTTT | CASSTSRTGNQPQHF
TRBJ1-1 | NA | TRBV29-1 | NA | TGCAGCGTTGCCCCCGACACTTACACTGAAGCTTTCTTT | CSVAPDTYTEAFF
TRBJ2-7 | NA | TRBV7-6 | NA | TGTGCCAGCAGCTTAGTGGATGGGGGCGACTACGAGCAGTACTTC | CASSLVDGGDYEQYF
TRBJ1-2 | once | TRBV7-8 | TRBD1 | TGTGCCAGCAGCGCAAAAAGGACAGGGAATGGCTACACCTTC | CASSAKRTGNGYTF
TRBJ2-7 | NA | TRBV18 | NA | TGTGCCAGCTCACCCTTAGTTAGCGATATCCAGTACTTC | CASSPLVSDIQYF
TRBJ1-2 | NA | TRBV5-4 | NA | TGTGCCAGCAGCCCCGACAGCCACTATGGCTACACCTTC | CASSPDSHYGYTF
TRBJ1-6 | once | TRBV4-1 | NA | TGCGCCAGCAGCCACACTCAGGGTTCCAATTCACCCCTCCACTTT | CASSHTQGSNSPLHF
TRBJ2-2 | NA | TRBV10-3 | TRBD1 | TGTGCCATCAGCGTGACAGGGGGAACGGTGGGCGGGGAGCTGTTTTTT | CAISVTGGTVGGELFF
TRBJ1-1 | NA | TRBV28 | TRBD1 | TGTGCCAGCTATACAGGGGGAGCGAACACTGAAGCTTTCTTT | CASYTGGANTEAFF